The 30 T cell receptor beta chains below were found in one sample sequenced in a study of brain T cells in children with intractable seizures. Sequenced by immunoSEQ multiplex PCR; TCRdb stores in-frame clones only, minus some. The data contain about 80,000 clones, about 90% of them singletons. The source material was peripheral blood, sampled at surgery. Receptors were obtained from a girl aged 2-10 years with Rasmussen encephalitis and intractable seizures.

In DNA form, the CDR3 reads TGCGCCAGCAGCTTGGCCGTGAGGGAGGGCACTGAAGCTTTCTTT. Its protein is CASSLAVREGTEAFF. The J gene is TRBJ1-1, the V gene TRBV5-1; D remains ambiguous. This CDR3 is 15 amino acids long. V was clipped by 0 bases and J by 4 bases, with 13 bases between them. From germline, CDR1 is SGHRS and CDR2 YFSETQ.

The chain has TRBV30 and TRBJ2-3, with 7 bases matching TRBD2. This CDR3 region has 15 residues. Germline CDR1 and CDR2: GTSNPN and SVGIG (reference sequence). V was pared by 8 bases and J by 2 bases, with 13 bases of the junction left unmatched. CDR3 DNA sequence: TGTGCCCGCTCCCGGGGCGGGGGTCTCACAGATACGCAGTATTTT. It codes for CARSRGGGLTDTQYF.

The V gene is TRBV20-1, the J gene TRBJ2-1; 15 bases agree with TRBD2. Unmatched junction bases numbered 12, after V lost 3 bases and J lost 12 bases. The germline gives CDR1 DFQATT, CDR2 SNEGSKA (reference sequence). The CDR3 contains 16 residues. CDR3 sequence (DNA): TGCAGTGCTAGTAGGACTAGCGGGGGGGACCGGTTCGGGCAGTTCTTC. Protein product: CSASRTSGGDRFGQFF.

The V gene is TRBV19, the J gene TRBJ1-5, with D possibly TRBD1 on 5 matching bases. This CDR3 region has 17 residues. Trimming left V 2 bases short and J 0 bases short, with 14 bases between. Germline V gene data show CDR1 as LNHDA and CDR2 as SQIVND (reference sequence). In DNA form, the CDR3 reads TGTGCCAGTAGTATACAGGGCAAGGGCCTTAGCAATCAGCCCCAGCATTTT. This gives the protein CASSIQGKGLSNQPQHF.

The chain employs TRBV14 and TRBJ1-2, with D hard to call. CDR3 length: 13 amino acids. The ends were cut back, 0 bases at V and 2 bases at J, with 4 bases in the middle. CDR1 and CDR2 (germline): SGHDN, FVKESK. The CDR3 region is CASSQDPNYGYTF. In nucleotides, the CDR3 is TGTGCCAGCAGCCAAGATCCGAACTATGGCTACACCTTC.

The chain links TRBV6-5 to TRBJ2-5; tentative D call: TRBD2 (5 bases). This CDR3 has 13 residues. Germline V gene data show CDR1 as MNHEY and CDR2 as SVGAGI. CDR3 sequence: CAARGLMQETQYF. The CDR3, as DNA: TGTGCTGCCCGGGGATTAATGCAAGAGACCCAGTACTTC.

This rearrangement joins TRBV6-5 to TRBJ2-7; TRBD1 agrees at 9 bases. Trimming took 6 bases from V and 5 from J; bases not matched to a gene: 11. The germline V gene encodes CDR1 MNHEY and CDR2 SVGAGI. The length of the CDR3 is 15 residues. Here the CDR3 DNA reads TGTGCCAGCAGGATTCGGGGGACAGGGAGAGACGAGCAGTACTTC. Its protein product is CASRIRGTGRDEQYF.

This clone has only a few counts. The V gene is TRBV10-1, the J gene TRBJ1-6; D not resolved. There are 13 residues in the CDR3. From germline, CDR1 is WNHNN and CDR2 SYGVQD (reference sequence). The V end lost 10 bases, the J end lost 6 bases, and 13 bases lay between the germline ends. The CDR3 region is CATDEDGNSPLHF. As DNA, the CDR3 is TGCGCCACCGACGAGGACGGTAATTCACCCCTCCACTTT.

The V call is TRBV28, the J call TRBJ1-2; no firm D call. The CDR3 runs to 15 residues. V lost 2 bases to trimming and J lost 8 bases, with 18 bases between them. CDR1 is MDHEN and CDR2 is SYDVKM in the germline V gene. CDR3 region: CASSLVQAMVQGYTF. Here the CDR3 DNA reads TGTGCCAGCAGTTTAGTTCAGGCTATGGTGCAAGGCTACACCTTC.

This chain links TRBV18 with TRBJ2-5, with D perhaps given as TRBD1 or TRBD2 (5 bases each). The CDR3 contains 13 residues. V was shortened by 0 bases and J by 13 bases, with 15 bases between the two germline ends. Germline V gives CDR1 KGHSH, CDR2 LQKENI. As DNA, the CDR3 is TGTGCCAGCTCACCACCACCCGGGACCCTAACGTACTTC. Its protein product is CASSPPPGTLTYF.

The chain combines TRBV14 with TRBJ2-5, with unresolved D. CDR1 and CDR2 from the germline V gene are SGHDN and FVKESK. Trimming pared 0 bases from V and 2 bases from J, leaving 7 bases between. This CDR3 has 14 amino acids. In nucleotides, the CDR3 is TGTGCCAGCAGCCAAGAGTGGCGGCAAGAGACCCAGTACTTC. Its protein is CASSQEWRQETQYF.

The rearrangement uses TRBV7-6 and TRBJ2-5; 7 bases align to TRBD2. Germline V CDR1 and CDR2: SGHVS, FNYEAQ. The CDR3 extends over 17 amino acids. Losses at the gene ends were 0 bases for V and 1 base for J; bases not matched to a gene: 8. CDR3 in amino acids: CASSLAWERGVQETQYF. The DNA for the CDR3 is TGTGCCAGCAGCTTAGCTTGGGAGCGGGGCGTCCAAGAGACCCAGTACTTC.

This clone was seen once. The chain carries TRBV3-1 (or the pseudogene TRBV3-2) and TRBJ1-3; D is possibly TRBD1 (5 bases). The CDR3 is 14 residues long. Germline CDR1 LGHDT, CDR2 YNNKEL (reference sequence). Trimming took off 8 bases at V and 8 bases at J, with 19 bases between the two ends. DNA for the CDR3: TGTGCCAGCGCCCGCGGCGGGGGACTGGACACCATATATTTT. This gives the protein CASARGGGLDTIYF.

This chain connects TRBV20-1 to TRBJ2-3; possibly TRBD1 for D (6 bases). Germline V CDR1 and CDR2: DFQATT, SNEGSKA (reference sequence). CDR3 length: 11 residues. CDR3 bases: TGCGGTTCCGGGACAAGGGATACGCAGTATTTT. Its protein is CGSGTRDTQYF.

This clone was seen just once. Here the CDR3 reads CSAPGTYEQYF. The DNA of the CDR3 is TGCAGTGCTCCTGGGACCTACGAGCAGTACTTC. The chain joins TRBV20-1 to TRBJ2-7; no definite D call. V lost 5 bases and J 2 bases, leaving 7 bases between the germline ends. The CDR3 sequence is 11 residues long. Looked up from germline, CDR1 is DFQATT and CDR2 is SNEGSKA (reference sequence).

This chain links TRBV29-1 with TRBJ2-2, with D uncertain. CDR1 is SQVTM, CDR2 ANQGSEA, per germline. The CDR3 extends over 11 amino acids. CDR3 protein: CTGVRTGELFF. The CDR3 nucleotides are TGCACCGGTGTACGCACCGGGGAGCTGTTTTTT.

The chain joins TRBV20-1 to TRBJ1-2, with 7 bases matching TRBD1. Germline CDR1 DFQATT, CDR2 SNEGSKA (reference sequence). The ends lost 8 bases at V and 4 bases at J; junction bases unmatched: 4. The CDR3 contains 11 residues. The CDR3 sequence: CSTDRLYGYTF. The CDR3 coding sequence is TGCAGTACGGACAGGCTCTATGGCTACACCTTC.

This chain links TRBV6-1 with TRBJ2-7; no firm D call. V shed 3 bases and J shed 6 bases, with 9 bases lying between them. CDR1 and CDR2 (germline): MNHNS, SASEGT. The CDR3 length is 12 residues. The CDR3 region is CASSDNCCEQYF. The CDR3 coding sequence is TGTGCCAGCAGTGATAATTGTTGCGAGCAGTACTTC.

The chain has TRBV4-1 and TRBJ2-3; D is unresolved. The CDR3 contains 14 residues. Trimming took 1 base from V and 5 from J, leaving 10 bases between them. Germline CDR1 reads MGHRA; CDR2 reads YSYEKL. The CDR3 nucleotides read TGCGCCAGCAGCCAAGGAAGTCGGGTAGATACGCAGTATTTT. Protein: CASSQGSRVDTQYF.

This clone was detected many times. V gene TRBV5-1 combines with J gene TRBJ2-7; D call uncertain. This CDR3 has 15 residues. CDR1 and CDR2 from the germline V gene are SGHRS and YFSETQ. The ends were cut back, 1 base at V and 3 bases at J, with 14 bases in the middle. This CDR3 reads CASSLSGSLVYEQYF. The CDR3, as DNA: TGCGCCAGCAGCTTGTCCGGGTCTCTCGTCTACGAGCAGTACTTC.

This CDR3 is CASSSGTGTGGTQPQHF. The CDR3 DNA follows: TGTGCCAGTAGTTCGGGAACCGGGACAGGGGGCACTCAGCCCCAGCATTTT. This chain joins TRBV19 and TRBJ1-5, with 12 nucleotides matching TRBD1. The CDR3 is 17 amino acids. The V and J ends lost 5 bases and 6 bases, in that order; junction bases with no gene match: 11. Germline CDR1 LNHDA, CDR2 SQIVND (reference sequence).

Worth noting for this clone: One end of the junction is discordant with germline, which a read error may explain. The chain links TRBV6-1 to TRBJ1-2; a possible D gene is TRBD1 (5 bases). Looked up from germline, CDR1 is MNHNS and CDR2 is SASEGT. The CDR3 length is 12 residues. The CDR3 nucleotides read TGTGCCAGCAGTGAATATGGGACTGGACTTGGCTTC. It is translated as CASSEYGTGLGF.

This chain links TRBV15 with TRBJ2-5; 12 bases are shared with TRBD2. The CDR3 runs 16 residues. Germline CDR1 LNHNV, CDR2 YYDKDF (reference sequence). V shed 3 bases and J 0 bases; nucleotides not matched to a gene: 2. The CDR3 nucleotides are TGTGCCACCAGCAGGGGGACTAGCGGGTACCAAGAGACCCAGTACTTC. Amino acid sequence: CATSRGTSGYQETQYF. Together with reference TRBV15 and TRBJ2-5, the CDR3 gives the full variable domain: DAMVIQNPRYQVTQFGKPVTLSCSQTLNHNVMYWYQQKSSQAPKLLFHYYDKDFNNEADTPDNFQSRRPNTSFCFLDIRSPGLGDTAMYLCATSRGTSGYQETQYFGPGTRLLVL.

J is TRBJ2-1 and V is TRBV9, with 7 bases that match TRBD2. The CDR3 consists of 16 residues. Unmatched junction bases numbered 12, after V lost 0 bases and J lost 9 bases. Germline-derived CDR1 and CDR2 are SGDLS and YYNGEE. The CDR3 here is CASSVEKWEGFSEQFF. CDR3 DNA sequence: TGTGCCAGCAGCGTAGAAAAATGGGAGGGATTCAGTGAGCAGTTCTTC.

Turning to this clone: The same CDR3 can be traced to other DNA sequences in this sample. V is TRBV20-1 and J is TRBJ1-4; a possible D gene is TRBD1 (5 bases). The ends were cut back, 3 bases at V and 5 bases at J, with 13 bases in the middle. This CDR3 has 14 amino acids. CDR1 and CDR2 from the germline V gene are DFQATT and SNEGSKA (reference sequence). CDR3 DNA: TGCAGTGCTAGTTGGGGACGCAGGAATGAAAAACTGTTTTTT. This sequence encodes CSASWGRRNEKLFF.

The genes are TRBV5-1 and TRBJ2-7; possible D gene TRBD2, 5 bases. V lost 4 bases, J lost 2 bases, and 13 bases lay in between. Per the germline V gene, CDR1 is SGHRS and CDR2 is YFSETQ. The CDR3 totals 14 residues. The CDR3 here is CASSEGGWTYEQYF. Here the CDR3 DNA reads TGCGCCAGCAGCGAGGGCGGCTGGACCTACGAGCAGTACTTC. Full variable domain (outside the CDR3, taken from reference TRBV5-1 and TRBJ2-7): KAGVTQTPRYLIKTRGQQVTLSCSPISGHRSVSWYQQTPGQGLQFLFEYFSETQRNKGNFPGRFSGRQFSNSRSEMNVSTLELGDSALYLCASSEGGWTYEQYFGPGTRLTVT.

This clone was detected a few times. A much bigger clone sits one base away, suggesting this may be a read error. The chain carries TRBV7-6 and TRBJ2-1; a possible D gene is TRBD2 (6 bases). CDR3 length: 14 residues. The ends were cut back, 1 base at V and 10 bases at J, with 14 bases in the middle. The germline V gene has CDR1 SGHVS and CDR2 FNYEAQ. CDR3 in amino acids: CASSLGGEWGEQFF. For the CDR3, the DNA is TGTGCCAGCAGCTTAGGGGGGGAATGGGGGGAGCAGTTCTTC.

This rearrangement joins TRBV4-2 to TRBJ2-3, with a weak D call TRBD2 (6 bases). Between the trimmed V and J ends, which lost 1 base and 3 bases, there was a span of 8 bases. This CDR3 has 14 residues. Germline V gives CDR1 LGHNA, CDR2 YNFKEQ. The DNA for the CDR3 is TGTGCCAGCAGCCAAGCGGGGGTGACAGATACGCAGTATTTT. Its translation: CASSQAGVTDTQYF.

The chain couples TRBV18 to TRBJ1-1; D unclear. The CDR3 is made up of 20 amino acids. Germline-derived CDR1 and CDR2 are KGHSH and LQKENI. V was clipped by 2 bases and J by 3 bases, with 28 bases between them. The CDR3 coding sequence is TGTGCCAGCTCACCAAGGGTCCCCCCGACTCGAAGGGCTGGAGACACTGAAGCTTTCTTT. Its translation is CASSPRVPPTRRAGDTEAFF.

This chain connects TRBV4-2 to TRBJ2-7, with 7 bases lining up with TRBD2. Germline lookup yields CDR1 LGHNA and CDR2 YNFKEQ. The CDR3 has 15 residues. V was pared by 0 bases and J by 3 bases, with 5 bases of the junction left unmatched. This chain's CDR3 is CASSQDRREGYEQYF. In DNA form, the CDR3 reads TGTGCCAGCAGCCAAGATCGGAGGGAGGGCTACGAGCAGTACTTC.